These 24 T cell receptor beta chains were sequenced from one sample in a study of T-cell memory formation after mild COVID-19. TCRdb analysed the 5' RACE reads with MiXCR anew, one entry per CDR3 protein. Among 550,000 to 600,000 distinct CDR3 sequences listed, approximately 21% were seen once. Sequenced sample: PBMCs or a T cell subset sorted from them (not recorded which). These receptors all come from an adult woman who had mild COVID-19 (a few samples of this study predate the infection). Cell type and time point are not known.

This clonotype was seen at least ten times. This chain links TRBV12-3 or TRBV12-4 with TRBJ2-1; D is possibly TRBD1 or TRBD2 (5 bases each). Deletions cut 5 bases from V and 3 bases from J, with 17 bases between. This CDR3 has 16 amino acids. The CDR3 nucleotides are TGTGCCAGCAGTACCGGGGCCTCCTGGAGCTACAATGAGCAGTTCTTC. This translates into CASSTGASWSYNEQFF.

CDR3 nucleotide sequence: TGTGCCAGTAGTATGGGGCTAGCCGGGCAAGAGACCCAGTACTTC. This sequence encodes CASSMGLAGQETQYF. The chain carries TRBV19 and TRBJ2-5; D assignment may be TRBD1 or TRBD2 (5 bases each). This CDR3 has 15 residues. V dropped 3 bases and J dropped 2 bases, with 13 bases sitting between them. CDR1 is LNHDA, CDR2 SQIVND, per germline (reference sequence).

In its sample, this clonotype was seen a few times. The CDR3 spells CASSLVKGDTDTQYF. The CDR3 bases are TGCGCCAGCAGCTTGGTCAAGGGTGACACAGATACGCAGTATTTT. This chain uses TRBV5-1 with TRBJ2-3; D uncertain. Trimming shortened V by 0 bases and J by 2 bases, and 10 bases separated the two germline ends. CDR1 and CDR2 (germline): SGHRS, YFSETQ. This CDR3 is built from 15 residues. Drawing the rest from reference TRBV5-1 and TRBJ2-3, the complete variable domain is KAGVTQTPRYLIKTRGQQVTLSCSPISGHRSVSWYQQTPGQGLQFLFEYFSETQRNKGNFPGRFSGRQFSNSRSEMNVSTLELGDSALYLCASSLVKGDTDTQYFGPGTRLTVL.

This clonotype was found many times. The chain uses TRBV5-1 and TRBJ2-7, with D perhaps being TRBD1 or TRBD2 (5 bases each). V lost 2 bases, J lost 2 bases, and 11 bases lay in between. Germline values: CDR1 SGHRS, CDR2 YFSETQ. This CDR3 is built from 14 residues. This CDR3 is CASSLGDGTYEQYF. CDR3 nucleotide sequence: TGCGCCAGCAGCTTAGGGGACGGGACCTACGAGCAGTACTTC. The complete variable domain, with remaining parts taken from reference TRBV5-1 and TRBJ2-7, reads KAGVTQTPRYLIKTRGQQVTLSCSPISGHRSVSWYQQTPGQGLQFLFEYFSETQRNKGNFPGRFSGRQFSNSRSEMNVSTLELGDSALYLCASSLGDGTYEQYFGPGTRLTVT.

This clonotype appeared a few times. The genes are TRBV4-3 and TRBJ1-2, with D possibly TRBD1 on 5 matching bases. Germline V CDR1 and CDR2: LGHNA, YSLEER. This CDR3 contains 15 residues. The germline V and J ends were trimmed by 2 bases and 3 bases, with 13 bases remaining between them. The CDR3 DNA is TGCGCCAGCAGCCAACTGTCAGGGCTTCACTATGGCTACACCTTC. Amino acids: CASSQLSGLHYGYTF.

The chain recombines TRBV11-3 with TRBJ2-3, with D unclear. V lost 0 bases to trimming and J lost 9 bases, with 10 bases between them. The CDR3 spans 13 residues. In germline, CDR1 is SGHNT, CDR2 YENEEA. The CDR3 reads CASSLDRWETQYF. Here the CDR3 DNA reads TGTGCCAGCAGCTTAGATCGTTGGGAAACGCAGTATTTT.

The chain couples TRBV4-1 to TRBJ2-7, with D uncertain. This CDR3 is built from 16 residues. The V gene's germline CDR1 is MGHRA and CDR2 YSYEKL. Trimming stripped 1 base from V and 0 bases from J, with 13 bases between. CDR3 DNA: TGCGCCAGCAGCCAAGTTAACAGTCTCAGCTCCTACGAGCAGTACTTC. It is translated as CASSQVNSLSSYEQYF.

CDR3 sequence: CASRTGGPSYEQYF. CDR3 nucleotide sequence: TGCGCCAGCAGAACAGGGGGTCCCTCCTACGAGCAGTACTTC. The chain joins TRBV5-1 to TRBJ2-7, with TRBD1 identical over 8 bases. With V trimmed by 5 bases and J by 0 bases, 4 bases remained unmatched. Germline values: CDR1 SGHRS, CDR2 YFSETQ. This CDR3 has 14 residues.

The sample holds a few counts of this clonotype. V is TRBV12-3 or TRBV12-4 and J is TRBJ2-5; D gene ambiguous. The CDR3 is 11 residues long. Trimming cost V 5 bases and J 7 bases, with 8 bases left between them. The CDR3 DNA reads as TGTGCCAGCAGTCAGATCGGGACCCAGTACTTC. This encodes CASSQIGTQYF.

This clonotype was found a few times. The CDR3 region is CASSHLETQYF. The CDR3 coding sequence is TGTGCCAGCAGCCATCTAGAGACCCAGTACTTC. The chain carries TRBV7-8 and TRBJ2-5, with D uncertain. Germline CDR1 reads SGHVS; CDR2 reads FQNEAQ. CDR3 length equals 11 residues. V gave up 5 bases and J gave up 4 bases, with 5 bases separating them.

A few counts support this clonotype. The chain joins TRBV5-1 to TRBJ2-7; perhaps TRBD1 as D (6 bases). Germline lookup yields CDR1 SGHRS and CDR2 YFSETQ. CDR3 length: 14 amino acids. The germline V and J ends were trimmed by 6 bases and 3 bases, with 16 bases remaining between them. This CDR3 reads CASTTTAGDYEQYF. DNA for the CDR3: TGCGCCAGCACCACAACGGCAGGGGACTACGAGCAGTACTTC.

This clonotype has just a few counts. This chain connects TRBV30 to TRBJ1-1, with 8 bases identical to TRBD1. Trimming took 4 bases from V and 0 from J; bases not matched to a gene: 7. The CDR3 totals 15 residues. Germline CDR1 is GTSNPN and CDR2 is SVGIG (reference sequence). The chain's CDR3 is CAWNPGGLMNTEAFF. The CDR3 nucleotides read TGTGCCTGGAATCCAGGGGGCCTCATGAACACTGAAGCTTTCTTT.

J is TRBJ2-7 and V is TRBV5-1; 7 positions match TRBD1. V lost 4 bases and J lost 3; bases outside the gene matches: 7. CDR3 length equals 14 residues. Germline V lookup: CDR1 SGHRS, CDR2 YFSETQ. The CDR3 loop is CASSTWTGLYEQYF. CDR3 DNA: TGCGCCAGCAGCACCTGGACAGGCCTCTACGAGCAGTACTTC.

The rearrangement links TRBV7-2 to TRBJ1-4, with 7 bases lining up with TRBD1. Germline loops: CDR1 SGHTA, CDR2 FQGNSA. This CDR3 is 14 amino acids long. J gave up 5 bases and V 5 bases, and 5 bases lay outside the gene matches. CDR3 amino acids: CASSIGQVNEKLFF. In DNA, the CDR3 is TGTGCCAGCAGCATCGGACAGGTGAATGAAAAACTGTTTTTT.

In its sample, this clonotype was seen many times. The CDR3 here is CASSHYSYWMNTGELFF. The CDR3 DNA reads as TGTGCCAGCAGCCACTATTCTTACTGGATGAACACCGGGGAGCTGTTTTTT. The chain recombines TRBV3-1 with TRBJ2-2; no clear D gene. This CDR3 has 17 amino acids. Germline V lookup: CDR1 LGHDT, CDR2 YNNKEL (reference sequence). Trimming stripped 3 bases from V and 1 base from J, with 15 bases between.

V gene TRBV5-1 combines with J gene TRBJ1-1; D is undetermined. The V end lost 4 bases, the J end lost 5 bases, and 15 bases lay between the germline ends. Germline V lookup: CDR1 SGHRS, CDR2 YFSETQ. The CDR3 length is 14 residues. CDR3 DNA sequence: TGCGCCAGCAGCGCCCTGGGCCGGTCGACTGAAGCTTTCTTT. Protein: CASSALGRSTEAFF.

CDR3 protein: CASSPAPGRGQVTGELFF. DNA of the CDR3: TGTGCCAGCAGCCCTGCTCCCGGGCGGGGGCAGGTCACCGGGGAGCTGTTTTTT. The chain recombines TRBV7-6 with TRBJ2-2; a possible D gene is TRBD2 (7 bases). The CDR3 consists of 18 residues. V dropped 5 bases and J dropped 4 bases, with 23 bases sitting between them. Per the germline V gene, CDR1 is SGHVS and CDR2 is FNYEAQ.

This clonotype was seen a handful of times. This chain links TRBV7-2 with TRBJ2-1, with D hard to call. The CDR3 covers 12 residues. The germline V gene encodes CDR1 SGHTA and CDR2 FQGNSA. Trimming cost V 2 bases and J 8 bases, with 7 bases left between them. DNA of the CDR3: TGTGCCAGCAGCTTAAGCCTAGATGAGCAGTTCTTC. Amino acids: CASSLSLDEQFF.

This clonotype has more than one count but fewer than ten. The genes are TRBV20-1 and TRBJ1-2; TRBD1 aligns across 10 bases. Germline values: CDR1 DFQATT, CDR2 SNEGSKA (reference sequence). The CDR3 extends over 16 amino acids. Trimming at V came to 6 bases and at J to 8 bases, leaving 18 bases not matched to a gene. In DNA, the CDR3 is TGCAGTGCCCCGTTTATACTCTCCGGGACAGGGGTAGGCTACACCTTC. Protein: CSAPFILSGTGVGYTF.

CDR3 DNA sequence: TGTGCCAGCAGTTTTCTAGACAGGGGGACCTCTGGGGCCAACGTCCTGACTTTC. Translated: CASSFLDRGTSGANVLTF. The rearrangement links TRBV12-3 or TRBV12-4 to TRBJ2-6, with 9 positions matching TRBD1. The length of the CDR3 is 18 residues. V lost 3 bases to trimming and J lost 0 bases; unmatched junction nucleotides: 6.

This clonotype was detected only a few times. CDR3 nucleotides: TGCGCCAGCAGCTTGGCGACCCAGGGGTACGATGAGCAGTTCTTC. Its protein is CASSLATQGYDEQFF. This chain links TRBV5-1 with TRBJ2-1, with D tentatively TRBD1 (6 bases). Trimming left V 0 bases short and J 8 bases short, with 15 bases between. The germline CDR1 and CDR2 sequences are SGHRS and YFSETQ. There are 15 residues in the CDR3.

The V call is TRBV4-1, the J call TRBJ1-3, with D possibly TRBD1 on 5 matching bases. Germline values: CDR1 MGHRA, CDR2 YSYEKL. With 0 bases removed from V and 8 bases from J, the gap between germline ends came to 8 bases. This CDR3 has 13 amino acids. CDR3: CASSQERGDTIYF. The CDR3 DNA is TGCGCCAGCAGCCAAGAGAGGGGAGACACCATATATTTT.

The genes are TRBV14 and TRBJ1-1; a weak D match, TRBD1 (5 bases). Germline V lookup: CDR1 SGHDN, CDR2 FVKESK. The CDR3 length is 14 residues. V lost 3 bases and J 6 bases, leaving 14 bases between the germline ends. The CDR3 DNA reads as TGTGCCAGCAGCCACCGGGACCAAAGCGCTGAAGCTTTCTTT. This translates into CASSHRDQSAEAFF.

The chain uses TRBV11-3 and TRBJ2-1, with 9 bases lining up with TRBD1. Germline loops: CDR1 SGHNT, CDR2 YENEEA. The V segment lost 5 bases and the J segment 3 bases; nucleotides outside the gene matches: 8. This CDR3 region has 16 residues. CDR3 in DNA: TGTGCCAGCAGCCCAAGGACAGGGGCGAACTACAATGAGCAGTTCTTC. As protein: CASSPRTGANYNEQFF.